The present entry profiles one TCR beta chain with its context. The CDR3 runs to 13 residues. Per the germline V gene, CDR1 is LGHDT and CDR2 is YNNKEL (reference sequence). The V end lost 1 base, the J end lost 6 bases, and 9 bases lay between the germline ends. This specimen comes from a study of early T cells in non-severe SARS-CoV-2 infection. Unique molecular identifiers were affixed to single, distinct cDNA molecules. TCRdb redid the calling of the 5' RACE reads with MiXCR, one entry per CDR3 protein. The repertoire holds fewer than 75,000 distinct CDR3 sequences, with 20% to 25% as singletons. J is TRBJ1-1 and V is TRBV3-1; D ambiguous. The sample here was whole blood, taken at baseline. This receptor was taken from an adult who was a healthcare worker with PCR-confirmed SARS-CoV-2 infection or an uninfected control (not recorded which). Written as DNA, the CDR3 is TGTGCCAGCAGCCAAGGGGGTTACGCTGAAGCTTTCTTT. The encoded protein is CASSQGGYAEAFF.